Below, 2 T cell receptor beta chains from the same sample are listed, as sequenced in a study of siplizumab effects on memory and regulatory T cells. The repertoire was sequenced with immunoSEQ multiplex PCR; TCRdb's copy has only in-frame clones and lacks some. The data contain 65,000 to 85,000 clones, around 93% of them singletons. Sequenced: CD8+ T cells sorted from blood. All receptors derive from a human donor in good health.

The chain uses TRBV5-8 and TRBJ1-2; unclear D gene. This CDR3 has 13 amino acids. Germline V CDR1 and CDR2: SGHTS, YDEGEE. V shed 4 bases and J shed 4 bases, with 11 bases lying between them. The CDR3 sequence is CASSPMVVYGYTF. The DNA of the CDR3 is TGTGCCAGCAGCCCAATGGTGGTCTATGGCTACACCTTC.

The rearrangement uses TRBV6-5 and TRBJ2-7, with TRBD1 matching 8 bases. Germline trimming cut 9 bases from V and 1 base from J; bases unmatched to any gene: 11. The CDR3 is 15 amino acids. Per germline, CDR1 MNHEY and CDR2 SVGAGI. CDR3 residues: CASRSGTGASYEQYF. The CDR3 nucleotides are TGTGCCAGTAGATCCGGGACAGGAGCTTCCTACGAGCAGTACTTC.